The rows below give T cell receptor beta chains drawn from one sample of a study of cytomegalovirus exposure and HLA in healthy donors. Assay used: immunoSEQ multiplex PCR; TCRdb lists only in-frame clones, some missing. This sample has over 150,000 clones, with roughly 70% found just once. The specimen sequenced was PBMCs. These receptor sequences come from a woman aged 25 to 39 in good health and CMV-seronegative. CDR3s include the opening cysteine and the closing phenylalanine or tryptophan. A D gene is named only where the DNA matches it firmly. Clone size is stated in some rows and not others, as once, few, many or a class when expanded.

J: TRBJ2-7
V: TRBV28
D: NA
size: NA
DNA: TGTGCCAGCAGTTCTCTCAGGGGCGGTTTATACGAGCAGTACTTC
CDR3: CASSSLRGGLYEQYF

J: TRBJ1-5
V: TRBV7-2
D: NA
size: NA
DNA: TGTGCCAGCAGCTTAAATTACGGGGAGAATCAGCCCCAGCATTTT
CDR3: CASSLNYGENQPQHF

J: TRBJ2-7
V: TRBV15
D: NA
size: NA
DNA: TGTGCCACCAGCAGAGATCTTCTGTACGAGCAGTACTTC
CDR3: CATSRDLLYEQYF

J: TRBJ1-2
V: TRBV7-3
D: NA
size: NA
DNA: TGTGCCAGCAGCCTCAAACAGGTGGCCTATGGCTACACCTTC
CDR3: CASSLKQVAYGYTF

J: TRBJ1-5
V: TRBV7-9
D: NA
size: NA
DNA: TGTGCCAGCAGCTCGGGATCTCAGCCCCAGCATTTT
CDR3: CASSSGSQPQHF

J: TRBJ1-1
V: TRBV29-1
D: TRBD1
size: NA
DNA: TGCAGCGTTGAAGGCCGCCGGACAGGGCGTACTGAAGCTTTCTTT
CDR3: CSVEGRRTGRTEAFF

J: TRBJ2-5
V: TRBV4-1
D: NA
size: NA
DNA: TGCGCCAGCAGCCTGGCAGTACAAGAGACCCAGTACTTC
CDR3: CASSLAVQETQYF

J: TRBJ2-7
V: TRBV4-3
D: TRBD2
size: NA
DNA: TGCGCCAGCAGCCTGGGGACTAGCGGACTCTACGAGCAGTACTTC
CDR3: CASSLGTSGLYEQYF

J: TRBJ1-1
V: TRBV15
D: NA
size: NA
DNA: TGTGCCACCAGCAGAGCCAGTACTGAAGCTTTCTTT
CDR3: CATSRASTEAFF

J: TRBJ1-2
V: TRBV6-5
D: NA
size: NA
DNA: TGTGCCAGCAGAGAGGTCGGCGGTTGGGGCTACACCTTC
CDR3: CASREVGGWGYTF

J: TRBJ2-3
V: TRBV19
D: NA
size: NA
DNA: TGTGCCAGTAGTATGTCGAAGGGAGGAAGTACAGATACGCAGTATTTT
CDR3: CASSMSKGGSTDTQYF

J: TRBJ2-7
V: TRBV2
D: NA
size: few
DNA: TGTGCCAGCAGTATCTACTTGGACGAGCAGTACTTC
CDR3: CASSIYLDEQYF

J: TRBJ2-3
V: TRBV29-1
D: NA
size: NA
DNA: TGCAGCGCCACCGAGGGCCACTCAACAGATACGCAGTATTTT
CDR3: CSATEGHSTDTQYF

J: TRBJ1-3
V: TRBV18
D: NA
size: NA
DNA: TGTGCCAGCTCACCGTCGAGTCAAAGAGGAAACACCATATATTTT
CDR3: CASSPSSQRGNTIYF

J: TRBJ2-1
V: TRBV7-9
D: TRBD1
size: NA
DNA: TGTGCCAGCAGGTCCGGGACAGGACCGTACAATGAGCAGTTCTTC
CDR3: CASRSGTGPYNEQFF

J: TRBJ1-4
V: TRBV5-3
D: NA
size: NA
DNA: TGTGCCAGAATCCAAGTATATCGGTACTTTACTAATGAAAAACTGTTTTTT
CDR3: CARIQVYRYFTNEKLFF

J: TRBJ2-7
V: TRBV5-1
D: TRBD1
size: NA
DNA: TGCGCCAGCAGCCCCGCCCGGACAGGTGCCGACTACGAGCAGTACTTC
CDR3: CASSPARTGADYEQYF

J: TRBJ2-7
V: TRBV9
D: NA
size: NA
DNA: TGTGCCAGCGGGGGCGGGCCTTACGAGCAGTACTTC
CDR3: CASGGGPYEQYF

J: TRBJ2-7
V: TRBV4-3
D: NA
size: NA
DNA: TGCGCCAGCAGCCAAGACATACAGGCAAGCTCCTACGAGCAGTACTTC
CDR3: CASSQDIQASSYEQYF

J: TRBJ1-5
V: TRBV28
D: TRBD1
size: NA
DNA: TGTGCCAGCAGTGACCCGAGAGGGACAGAGAATCAGCCCCAGCATTTT
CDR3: CASSDPRGTENQPQHF

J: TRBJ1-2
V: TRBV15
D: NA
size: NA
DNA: TGTGCCACCAGCAGAGATGACCTACTTCTTAGCGCAACCTATGGCTACACCTTC
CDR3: CATSRDDLLLSATYGYTF

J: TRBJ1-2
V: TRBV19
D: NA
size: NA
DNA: TGTGCCAGTAGTAACAGGCCGGATGGCTACACCTTC
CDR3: CASSNRPDGYTF

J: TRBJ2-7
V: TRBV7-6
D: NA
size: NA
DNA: TGTGCCAGCAGCTTAGACCCAGGTTCTCCCTTCTCATACGAGCAGTACTTC
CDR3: CASSLDPGSPFSYEQYF

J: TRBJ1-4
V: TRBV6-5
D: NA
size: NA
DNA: TGTGCCAGCAGCCCTACAGGGATGGGTGAAAAACTGTTTTTT
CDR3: CASSPTGMGEKLFF

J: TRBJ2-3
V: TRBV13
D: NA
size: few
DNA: TGTGCCAGCAGCTTCGACGGGAGAGGCGGCACAGATACGCAGTATTTT
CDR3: CASSFDGRGGTDTQYF

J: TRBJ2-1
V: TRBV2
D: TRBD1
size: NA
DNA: TGTGCCAGCAGGCCCGGGACAGGCTATGAGCAGTTCTTC
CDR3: CASRPGTGYEQFF

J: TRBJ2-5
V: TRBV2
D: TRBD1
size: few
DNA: TGTGCCAGCAGTGCGGGACAGGGCCCAGAGACCCAGTACTTC
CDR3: CASSAGQGPETQYF

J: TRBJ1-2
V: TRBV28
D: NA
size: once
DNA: TGTGCCAGCAGTTTTTACGACAGCTCTAACTATGGCTACACCTTC
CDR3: CASSFYDSSNYGYTF

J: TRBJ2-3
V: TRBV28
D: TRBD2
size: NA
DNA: TGTGCCAGCACTCGAGCGGGAGGGATAACAGATACGCAGTATTTT
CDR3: CASTRAGGITDTQYF

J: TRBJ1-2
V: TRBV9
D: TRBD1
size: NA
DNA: TGTGCCAGCAGCGCCGGGACAGGGGAATATGGCTACACCTTC
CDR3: CASSAGTGEYGYTF

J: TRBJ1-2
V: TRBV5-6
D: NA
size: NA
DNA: TGTGCCAGCAGCCGGGGGAAAGCGCTCTATGGCTACACCTTC
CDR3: CASSRGKALYGYTF

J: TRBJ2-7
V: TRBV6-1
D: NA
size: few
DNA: TGTGCCAGCAGTGAAGATTTCCTCTACGAGCAGTACTTC
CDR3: CASSEDFLYEQYF

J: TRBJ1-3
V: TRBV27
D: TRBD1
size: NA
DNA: TGTGCCAGCAGTTTGACTGGACAGGGGTATGGAAACACCATATATTTT
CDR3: CASSLTGQGYGNTIYF

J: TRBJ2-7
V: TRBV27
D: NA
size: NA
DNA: TGTGCCAGCAGTTTACAGGGGATGGCATACGAGCAGTACTTC
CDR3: CASSLQGMAYEQYF

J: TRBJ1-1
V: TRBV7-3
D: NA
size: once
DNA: TGTGCCAGCAGCTTGCAGGGGTCGATAACTGAAGCTTTCTTT
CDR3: CASSLQGSITEAFF

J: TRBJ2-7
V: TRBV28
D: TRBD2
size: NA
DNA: TGTGCCAGCAGCCGGGGGGGGCGGGTAGGCGAGCAGTACTTC
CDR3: CASSRGGRVGEQYF

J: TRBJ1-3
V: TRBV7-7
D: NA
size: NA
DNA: TGTGCCAGCAGCCCCGGGAGGATCGACTCTGGAAACACCATATATTTT
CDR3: CASSPGRIDSGNTIYF

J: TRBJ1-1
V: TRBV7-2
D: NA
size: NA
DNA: TGTGCCAGCAGCTTAATGGAGACCGGCGGCACTGAAGCTTTCTTT
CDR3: CASSLMETGGTEAFF

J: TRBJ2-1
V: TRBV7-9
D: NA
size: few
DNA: TGTGCCAGCAGCTCATATCAGGTAGGAGGCGATGAGCAGTTCTTC
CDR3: CASSSYQVGGDEQFF

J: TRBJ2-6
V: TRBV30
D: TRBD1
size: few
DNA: TGTGCCTGGAGTCCCACAGGGGGCAGGGGGGCCAACGTCCTGACTTTC
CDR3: CAWSPTGGRGANVLTF